The present T cell receptor (beta chain) was sequenced within a study of cytomegalovirus exposure and HLA in healthy donors. Vbeta (60) and Jbeta (13) primers were used in the PCR. Sequencing was performed with immunoSEQ multiplex PCR; in TCRdb, only in-frame clones are kept and a portion is missing. The sample lists around 100,000 clones; approximately 71% were seen once. Overall study results and limits: At a 0.05 false discovery rate, a later analysis found 18,000 or so TCR beta sequences to be associated with HLA alleles. In vitro assays verified that three CMV-associated chains recognized CMV antigens specifically.

This clone was seen a few times. Its target is not known. The ends lost 2 bases at V and 2 bases at J; junction bases unmatched: 8. Germline CDR1 SGHAT, CDR2 FQDESV (reference sequence). The CDR3 has 17 amino acids. This chain links TRBV11-1 with TRBJ2-3, with TRBD2 identical over 9 bases. Sequenced material: PBMCs. This TCR derives from a male donor in good health and CMV-seropositive. The CDR3 region has the DNA TGTGCCAGCAGCTTAAGCGGGACTAGCTCTTCCACAGATACGCAGTATTTT. This encodes CASSLSGTSSSTDTQYF.